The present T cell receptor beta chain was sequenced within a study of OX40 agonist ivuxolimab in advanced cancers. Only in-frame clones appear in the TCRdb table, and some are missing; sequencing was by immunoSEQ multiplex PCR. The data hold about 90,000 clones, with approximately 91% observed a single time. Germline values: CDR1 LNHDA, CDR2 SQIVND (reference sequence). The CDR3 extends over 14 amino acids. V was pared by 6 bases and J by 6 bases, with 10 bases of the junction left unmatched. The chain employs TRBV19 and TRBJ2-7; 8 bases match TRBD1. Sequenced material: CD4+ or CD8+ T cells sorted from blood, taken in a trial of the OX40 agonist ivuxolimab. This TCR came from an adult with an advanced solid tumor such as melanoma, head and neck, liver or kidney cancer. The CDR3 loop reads CASSVRGQGGEQYF. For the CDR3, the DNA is TGTGCCAGTAGCGTTCGCGGACAGGGAGGCGAGCAGTACTTC. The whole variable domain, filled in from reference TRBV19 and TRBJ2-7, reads DGGITQSPKYLFRKEGQNVTLSCEQNLNHDAMYWYRQDPGQGLRLIYYSQIVNDFQKGDIAEGYSVSREKKESFPLTVTSAQKNPTAFYLCASSVRGQGGEQYFGPGTRLTVT.